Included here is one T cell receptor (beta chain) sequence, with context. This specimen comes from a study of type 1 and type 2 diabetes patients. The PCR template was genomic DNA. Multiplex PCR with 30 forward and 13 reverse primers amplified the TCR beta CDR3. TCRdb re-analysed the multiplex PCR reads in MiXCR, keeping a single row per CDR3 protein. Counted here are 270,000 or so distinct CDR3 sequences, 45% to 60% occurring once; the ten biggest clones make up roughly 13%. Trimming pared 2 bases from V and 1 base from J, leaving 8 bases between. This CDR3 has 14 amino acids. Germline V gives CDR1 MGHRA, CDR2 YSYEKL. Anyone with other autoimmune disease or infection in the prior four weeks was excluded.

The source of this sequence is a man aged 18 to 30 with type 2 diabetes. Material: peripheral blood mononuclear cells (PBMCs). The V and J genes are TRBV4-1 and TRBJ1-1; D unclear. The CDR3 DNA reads TGCGCCAGCAGCCAATGGCAAAGGAACACTGAAGCTTTCTTT. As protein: CASSQWQRNTEAFF.